The 14 T cell receptor beta chains below all came from one sample that was sequenced in a study of blood T cells in healthy people across ages. For the second PCR, which ran for 7 to 11 cycles, a sample-barcoded 5' primer and a J-beta primer mix were used. TCRdb re-derived calls from the 5' RACE reads in MiXCR, one entry per CDR3 protein. The sample shows about 970,000 distinct CDR3 sequences, 45% to 60% of them seen only once. Material for sequencing was blood. These receptors all come from a woman aged 55-70 years in good health.

CDR3 sequence: CASSKPGLQGRRLAKNIQYF. CDR3 nucleotide sequence: TGTGCCAGCAGTAAACCGGGACTCCAAGGGAGAAGGCTAGCCAAAAACATTCAGTACTTC. The chain uses TRBV28 and TRBJ2-4, with D maybe TRBD2 (6 bases). Trimming removed 5 bases at V and 0 bases at J, with 26 bases between. The germline gives CDR1 MDHEN, CDR2 SYDVKM. The CDR3 runs to 20 residues.

The chain uses TRBV29-1 and TRBJ2-5; D possibly matches TRBD1 or TRBD2 (6 bases each). CDR3 length: 13 amino acids. Trimming removed 3 bases from V and 5 bases from J, with 13 bases in between. Germline CDR1 is SQVTM and CDR2 is ANQGSEA. CDR3 sequence: CSVDTGTRETQYF. CDR3 DNA: TGCAGCGTTGATACAGGGACTCGGGAGACCCAGTACTTC.

V is TRBV28 and J is TRBJ1-2; possible D gene TRBD1, 5 bases. Germline CDR1 MDHEN, CDR2 SYDVKM. Trimming shortened V by 7 bases and J by 6 bases, and 15 bases separated the two germline ends. The CDR3 sequence is 13 residues long. The CDR3 nucleotides are TGTGCCAGCAACCGGGGGGGTTCGAATGGCTACACCTTC. The encoded protein is CASNRGGSNGYTF.

J is TRBJ1-2 and V is TRBV29-1, with 8 bases lining up with TRBD1. The CDR3 is made up of 14 amino acids. Germline V gene data show CDR1 as SQVTM and CDR2 as ANQGSEA. V lost 4 bases to trimming and J lost 7 bases; unmatched junction nucleotides: 11. The CDR3 DNA sequence: TGCAGCGTTGGCTCCCGAGACAGGGGAGGTGGCTACACCTTC. Its protein is CSVGSRDRGGGYTF. The full variable domain, in which reference TRBV29-1 and TRBJ1-2 provide the parts outside the CDR3, is SAVISQKPSRDICQRGTSLTIQCQVDSQVTMMFWYRQQPGQSLTLIATANQGSEATYESGFVIDKFPISRPNLTFSTLTVSNMSPEDSSIYLCSVGSRDRGGGYTFGSGTRLTVV.

The J gene is TRBJ2-7, the V gene TRBV7-8; maybe TRBD2 (6 bases). The V gene lost 4 bases and the J gene lost 4 bases, with 17 bases spanning the gap. Germline loops: CDR1 SGHVS, CDR2 FQNEAQ. The CDR3 is made up of 15 amino acids. In DNA form, the CDR3 reads TGTGCCAGCAGCTCAACCGGGACTCTTGCTTACGAGCAGTACTTC. Its protein is CASSSTGTLAYEQYF.

There are many counts of this clonotype. This chain links TRBV11-2 with TRBJ2-1; 8 bases align to TRBD1. The CDR3 sequence is 15 residues long. V gave up 4 bases and J gave up 4 bases; unmatched junction bases: 6. Germline assignment: CDR1 SGHAT and CDR2 FQNNGV. CDR3: CASSSQGAAYNEQFF. CDR3 DNA sequence: TGTGCCAGCAGCTCCCAGGGGGCAGCATACAATGAGCAGTTCTTC.

The sample holds a few counts of this clonotype. This chain links TRBV4-1 with TRBJ2-7; D remains unclear. Germline V gives CDR1 MGHRA, CDR2 YSYEKL. V lost 1 base and J 0 bases, leaving 16 bases between the germline ends. The CDR3 is 17 residues long. The CDR3 DNA is TGCGCCAGCAGCCAAGCTCCCCCCTTGGCGCCCTCCTACGAGCAGTACTTC. It specifies CASSQAPPLAPSYEQYF.

The chain couples TRBV4-3 to TRBJ2-3, with 10 bases matching TRBD2. V gave up 0 bases and J gave up 4 bases; unmatched junction bases: 10. CDR1 and CDR2 from the germline V gene are LGHNA and YSLEER. The CDR3 has 18 residues. CDR3 nucleotides: TGCGCCAGCAGCCAAGATCGGTCTAGCGGGAGTAGAGCAGATACGCAGTATTTT. Translating it yields CASSQDRSSGSRADTQYF.

The chain links TRBV6-2 or TRBV6-3 to TRBJ2-7; 7 bases are a match to TRBD1. This CDR3 has 10 amino acids. Germline CDR1 reads MNHEY; CDR2 reads SVGEGT. The CDR3 DNA reads as TGTGGGACAGGTTTCTACGAGCAGTACTTC. Residues: CGTGFYEQYF.

The V gene is TRBV11-2, the J gene TRBJ2-5, with 13 bases that match TRBD2. The CDR3 consists of 17 residues. The germline V gene has CDR1 SGHAT and CDR2 FQNNGV. V shed 5 bases and J 3 bases; nucleotides not matched to a gene: 9. Here the CDR3 reads CASSANPGLAGEETQYF. CDR3 in DNA: TGTGCCAGCAGCGCAAACCCCGGACTAGCGGGAGAAGAGACCCAGTACTTC.

The chain carries TRBV20-1 and TRBJ1-6; 7 positions agree with TRBD1. J lost 6 bases, V lost 3 bases, and 5 bases had no gene match. Germline lookup yields CDR1 DFQATT and CDR2 SNEGSKA (reference sequence). This CDR3 region has 14 residues. The DNA of the CDR3 is TGCAGTGCTAGCCAGACAGGGACTAATTCACCCCTCCACTTT. The encoded protein is CSASQTGTNSPLHF.

This clonotype has only a few counts. The rearrangement links TRBV5-1 to TRBJ2-7, with TRBD2 identical over 13 bases. The J call may be faulty, since TRBJ2-5 better matches the DNA end. CDR3 length equals 15 residues. In germline, CDR1 is SGHRS, CDR2 YFSETQ. The CDR3 nucleotides read TGCGCCAGCAGCCGGACTAGCGGGAGTCTGGAGACCCAGTACTTC. Translated, it gives CASSRTSGSLETQYF.

This clonotype was observed a few times. This rearrangement joins TRBV7-2 to TRBJ2-1, with D perhaps TRBD1 or TRBD2 (6 bases each). The J call is doubtful: the DNA matches TRBJ2-7 better. The CDR3 sequence is 13 residues long. Germline V CDR1 and CDR2: SGHTA, FQGNSA. The CDR3 here is CASSLPGGDEQYF. For the CDR3, the DNA is TGTGCCAGCAGCTTACCCGGGGGCGACGAGCAGTACTTC.

This clonotype was detected a few times. The gene calls are TRBV25-1 and TRBJ2-4, with TRBD1 matching over 8 bases. The junction had 4 bases not matched to a gene; V was cut back by 1 base and J by 8 bases. CDR1 is MGHDK, CDR2 SYGVNS, per germline. The CDR3 is 14 residues long. The CDR3 protein is CASSELTGEDIQYF. The DNA of the CDR3 is TGTGCCAGCAGTGAATTGACAGGGGAGGACATTCAGTACTTC. Filled out from reference TRBV25-1 and TRBJ2-4, the complete variable domain reads EADIYQTPRYLVIGTGKKITLECSQTMGHDKMYWYQQDPGMELHLIHYSYGVNSTEKGDLSSESTVSRIRTEHFPLTLESARPSHTSQYLCASSELTGEDIQYFGAGTRLSVL.